This T cell receptor (beta chain) stems from a study of blood T cells in healthy people across ages. A second PCR of 7 to 11 cycles used a sample-barcoded 5' primer and a J-beta primer mix. Each sample provided no less than 2.5 million CDR3-containing paired-end reads. Each CDR3 protein is one row after TCRdb ran MiXCR on the 5' RACE reads. The table records approximately 490,000 distinct CDR3 sequences, under 30% of them present only once. Findings and caveats of the study: Relative to aged donors, long-lived donors carried more naive CD4+ cells and displayed higher diversity. Researchers deemed the diversity estimates from one million T cells underestimates.

Isolation per sample recovered at least 6 million PBMCs. Points on this clonotype: Antigen specificity is unknown.

The germline CDR1 and CDR2 sequences are SEHNR and FQNEAQ (reference sequence). V lost 5 bases and J 3 bases, leaving 14 bases between the germline ends. CDR3 size: 14 residues. These sequences were also reported in another study, on T cells of mothers and their children.

The chain couples TRBV7-9 to TRBJ2-7, with D perhaps given as TRBD1 or TRBD2 (5 bases each). This receptor was obtained from a boy aged 10-17 years in good health. The sequenced sample consisted of blood. CDR3 bases: TGTGCCAGCAGCCGCGCAGGGACCAACTACGAGCAGTACTTC. Protein: CASSRAGTNYEQYF.